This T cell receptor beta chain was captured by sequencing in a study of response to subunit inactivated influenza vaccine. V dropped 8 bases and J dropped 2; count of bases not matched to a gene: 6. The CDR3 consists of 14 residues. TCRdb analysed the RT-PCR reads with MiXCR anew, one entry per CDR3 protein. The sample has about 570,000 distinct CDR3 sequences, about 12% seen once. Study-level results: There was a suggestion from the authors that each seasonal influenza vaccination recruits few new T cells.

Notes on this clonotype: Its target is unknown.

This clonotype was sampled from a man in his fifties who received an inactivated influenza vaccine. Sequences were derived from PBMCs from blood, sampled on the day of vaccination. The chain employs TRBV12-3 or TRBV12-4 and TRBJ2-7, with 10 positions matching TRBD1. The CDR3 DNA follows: TGTGCCAGCGCTCCGGGACAGGGGCCCTACGAGCAGTACTTC. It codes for CASAPGQGPYEQYF.